This TCR beta chain appears in the sequencing data of a study of graft-versus-host responses after intestinal transplantation. Study in general: All recipients were given anti-thymocyte globulin induction, and tacrolimus and steroids were then administered for around three years.

Clones were read by immunoSEQ multiplex PCR, and TCRdb kept only the in-frame ones, dropping some. Here the sample spans 110,000 to 150,000 clones, around 90% being singletons. Comment on this clone: Its antigen is unidentified.

The sequence derives from a human donor who received an intestinal transplant. Sequenced material: unstimulated CD4+ T cells sorted from spleen or lymph node cells, taken before intestinal transplant.

The CDR3 nucleotides are TGTGCCAGCAGCTACCTGGCCGGGGGCTACGAGCAGTACTTC. The encoded protein is CASSYLAGGYEQYF. The chain carries TRBV7-2 and TRBJ2-7; the D gene is possibly TRBD2 (6 bases). The CDR3 totals 14 residues. Trimming left V 4 bases short and J 3 bases short, with 13 bases between. The V gene's germline CDR1 is SGHTA and CDR2 FQGNSA.